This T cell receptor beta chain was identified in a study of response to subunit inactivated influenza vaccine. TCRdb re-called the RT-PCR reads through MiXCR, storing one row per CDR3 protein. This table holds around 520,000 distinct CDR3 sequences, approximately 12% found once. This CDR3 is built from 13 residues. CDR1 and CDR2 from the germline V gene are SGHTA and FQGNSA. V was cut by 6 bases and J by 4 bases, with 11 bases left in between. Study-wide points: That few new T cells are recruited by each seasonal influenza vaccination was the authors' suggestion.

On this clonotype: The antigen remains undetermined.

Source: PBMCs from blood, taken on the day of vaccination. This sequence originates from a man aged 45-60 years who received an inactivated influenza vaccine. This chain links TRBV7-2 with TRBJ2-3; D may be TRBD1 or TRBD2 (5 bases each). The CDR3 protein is CASRRDRPDTQYF. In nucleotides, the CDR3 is TGTGCCAGCAGAAGGGACCGACCAGATACGCAGTATTTT.